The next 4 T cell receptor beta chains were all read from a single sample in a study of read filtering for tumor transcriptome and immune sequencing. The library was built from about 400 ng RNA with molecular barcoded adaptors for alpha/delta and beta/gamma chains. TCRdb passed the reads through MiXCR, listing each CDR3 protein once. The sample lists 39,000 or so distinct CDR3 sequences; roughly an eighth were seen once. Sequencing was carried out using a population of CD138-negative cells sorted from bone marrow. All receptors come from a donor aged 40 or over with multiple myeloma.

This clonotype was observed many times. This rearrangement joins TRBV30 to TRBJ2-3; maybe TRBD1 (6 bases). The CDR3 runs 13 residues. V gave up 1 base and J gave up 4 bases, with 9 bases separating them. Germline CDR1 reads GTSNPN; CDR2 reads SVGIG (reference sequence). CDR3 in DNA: TGTGCCTGGAGTGACCCAGGGGCAGATACGCAGTATTTT. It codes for CAWSDPGADTQYF.

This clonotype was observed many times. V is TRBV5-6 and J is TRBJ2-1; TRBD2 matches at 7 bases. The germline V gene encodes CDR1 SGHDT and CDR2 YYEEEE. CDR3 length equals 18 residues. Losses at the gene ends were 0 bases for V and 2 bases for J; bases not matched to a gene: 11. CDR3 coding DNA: TGTGCCAGCAGCTTGGGCGGCCGACTAGCTGATCCCTACAATGAGCAGTTCTTC. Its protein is CASSLGGRLADPYNEQFF.

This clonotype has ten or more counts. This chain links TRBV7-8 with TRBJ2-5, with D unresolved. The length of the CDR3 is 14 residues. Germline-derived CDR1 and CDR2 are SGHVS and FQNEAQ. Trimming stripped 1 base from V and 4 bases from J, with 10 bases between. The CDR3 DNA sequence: TGTGCCAGCAGCTTAGGGACCGGCGTAGAGACCCAGTACTTC. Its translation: CASSLGTGVETQYF.

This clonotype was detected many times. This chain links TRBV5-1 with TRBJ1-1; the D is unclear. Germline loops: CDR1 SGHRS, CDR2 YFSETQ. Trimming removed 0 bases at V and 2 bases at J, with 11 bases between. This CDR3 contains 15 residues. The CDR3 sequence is CASSLGDEGNTEAFF. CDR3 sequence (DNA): TGCGCCAGCAGCTTGGGGGATGAGGGTAACACTGAAGCTTTCTTT.